This record looks at one T cell receptor (beta chain) sequence and its context. The target antigen is unknown. This entry comes from a study of vaccination and CD4 T cells after COVID-19. Germline values: CDR1 SGHNT, CDR2 YYREEE (reference sequence). V trimming: 0 bases; J trimming: 7 bases; junction bases outside the gene matches: 7. This CDR3 region has 16 residues. Treatment reported: approximately 9-day PBMC culture with coronavirus spike peptide pools or control peptides (ViraFEST assay). The Oncomine TCR Beta short-read assay was applied to DNA of cultured CD4+ T cells. The genomic DNA was obtained from cultured CD4+ T cells by extraction with the QIAamp micro DNA kit. In TCRdb, the PCR reads were re-called with MiXCR into one record per CDR3 protein. The sample holds around 15,000 distinct CDR3 sequences, roughly 51% seen once.

The chain is built from TRBV5-4 and TRBJ2-7; 13 bases fit TRBD2. Sequenced input: CD4+ T cells from blood, cultured in vitro. This TCR was recovered from a human donor who had recovered from COVID-19. The CDR3 spells CASSLGGLAGAKEQYF. The CDR3, as DNA: TGTGCCAGCAGCTTGGGAGGACTAGCGGGAGCTAAAGAGCAGTACTTC.